The 23 T cell receptor beta chains below all came from one sample that was sequenced in a study of shared clonotypes between healthy human individuals. Assay: immunoSEQ multiplex PCR; the TCRdb copy retains only in-frame clones and omits some. The table shows around 2,000,000 clones, with 85% to 95% occurring only once. As defined, naive CD8 cells were CD45RO-negative and positively selected for CCR7, with terminally differentiated effector memory CD45RA+ cells excluded. Sequencing used naive CD8+ T cells sorted from blood. Receptor source: a man aged 18-30 years in good health.

This clone came up once. The CDR3 coding sequence is TGTGCCAGCAGTGAGAAGGTCGTGGACAGCTTGTCTGGGGCCAACGTCCTGACTTTC. This codes for CASSEKVVDSLSGANVLTF. The V and J genes are TRBV2 and TRBJ2-6; D is possibly TRBD1 (6 bases). The CDR3 is 19 amino acids. The germline gives CDR1 SNHLY, CDR2 FYNNEI. Deletions cut 3 bases from V and 1 base from J, with 19 bases between.

The chain recombines TRBV6-6 with TRBJ2-2; no clear D gene. Germline CDR1 reads MNHNY; CDR2 reads SVGAGI (reference sequence). CDR3 length: 12 amino acids. Trimming shortened V by 2 bases and J by 7 bases, and 5 bases separated the two germline ends. DNA of the CDR3: TGTGCCAGCAGTTACGACGGCGGGGAGCTGTTTTTT. Amino acid sequence: CASSYDGGELFF.

Details on this clone: Other DNA sequences within the sample encode an identical CDR3. The chain has TRBV27 and TRBJ2-1; D call uncertain. V lost 2 bases and J 2 bases, leaving 4 bases between the germline ends. The germline gives CDR1 MNHEY, CDR2 SMNVEV (reference sequence). This CDR3 is 13 amino acids long. The DNA for the CDR3 is TGTGCCAGCAGTTTAAGGGCCTACAATGAGCAGTTCTTC. Translation gives CASSLRAYNEQFF.

The chain uses TRBV19 and TRBJ1-4, with a tentative D call TRBD1 (5 bases). CDR1 is LNHDA, CDR2 SQIVND, per germline (reference sequence). The CDR3 extends over 14 amino acids. Trimming left V 1 base short and J 7 bases short, with 10 bases between. The CDR3 DNA reads TGTGCCAGTAGTATAGGGGGACCGGGTGAAAAACTGTTTTTT. It specifies CASSIGGPGEKLFF.

As concerns this clone: Distinct nucleotide sequences in the sample also encode this CDR3. This chain links TRBV5-4 with TRBJ2-7, with D possibly TRBD2 on 5 matching bases. The germline CDR1 and CDR2 sequences are SGHNT and YYREEE (reference sequence). V was pared by 0 bases and J by 4 bases, with 11 bases between. The CDR3 is 14 amino acids. For the CDR3, the DNA is TGTGCCAGCAGCTTGGCTGAGCGAGGGTACGAGCAGTACTTC. It yields the protein CASSLAERGYEQYF.

J is TRBJ2-2 and V is TRBV4-1; 11 bases map to TRBD2. The CDR3 spans 19 residues. Germline assignment: CDR1 MGHRA and CDR2 YSYEKL. Trimming at V came to 1 base and at J to 5 bases, leaving 12 bases not matched to a gene. The CDR3 protein is CASSQGVAGGPWFTGELFF. In nucleotides, the CDR3 is TGCGCCAGCAGCCAAGGAGTAGCGGGAGGGCCTTGGTTTACCGGGGAGCTGTTTTTT.

This clone was detected once. Other DNA sequences of this sample code for an identical CDR3. The chain recombines TRBV9 with TRBJ1-1; perhaps TRBD1 as D (5 bases). V was clipped by 3 bases and J by 4 bases, with 7 bases between them. There are 12 residues in the CDR3. CDR1 and CDR2 from the germline V gene are SGDLS and YYNGEE. The DNA for the CDR3 is TGTGCCAGCAGCGGTCAGGGCACTGAAGCTTTCTTT. Protein: CASSGQGTEAFF.

This chain joins TRBV5-4 and TRBJ2-5; D remains ambiguous. From germline, CDR1 is SGHNT and CDR2 YYREEE (reference sequence). Trimming removed 8 bases at V and 2 bases at J, with 7 bases between. The CDR3 length is 11 residues. The CDR3 DNA is TGTGCCAGTAAGAATCAAGAGACCCAGTACTTC. Its translation: CASKNQETQYF.

J is TRBJ2-3 and V is TRBV28; D is unresolved. Germline loops: CDR1 MDHEN, CDR2 SYDVKM. The CDR3 is 15 residues long. V was shortened by 3 bases and J by 2 bases, with 12 bases between the two germline ends. The CDR3 reads CASSLNLGSTDTQYF. CDR3 nucleotide sequence: TGTGCCAGCAGTTTGAATCTGGGGTCCACAGATACGCAGTATTTT.

The chain links TRBV6-6 to TRBJ1-2; 10 bases map to TRBD1. The ends lost 0 bases at V and 5 bases at J; junction bases unmatched: 3. The length of the CDR3 is 15 residues. The germline gives CDR1 MNHNY, CDR2 SVGAGI (reference sequence). The CDR3 protein is CASSYSGTGVYGYTF. The DNA of the CDR3 is TGTGCCAGCAGTTACTCAGGGACAGGGGTATATGGCTACACCTTC.

The chain combines TRBV7-9 with TRBJ1-5; D is ambiguous. Trimming pared 1 base from V and 7 bases from J, leaving 17 bases between. The CDR3 is 16 residues long. Germline CDR1 and CDR2: SEHNR and FQNEAQ (reference sequence). CDR3 nucleotide sequence: TGTGCCAGCAGCTTAGGAGTATTGGGGTTGACGCAGCCCCAGCATTTT. Its protein product is CASSLGVLGLTQPQHF. Full variable domain (missing parts from reference TRBV7-9 and TRBJ1-5): DTGVSQNPRHKITKRGQNVTFRCDPISEHNRLYWYRQTLGQGPEFLTYFQNEAQLEKSRLLSDRFSAERPKGSFSTLEIQRTEQGDSAMYLCASSLGVLGLTQPQHFGDGTRLSIL.

J is TRBJ1-2 and V is TRBV7-2, with D possibly TRBD1 on 6 matching bases. The germline V and J ends were trimmed by 1 base and 6 bases, with 9 bases remaining between them. Germline assignment: CDR1 SGHTA and CDR2 FQGNSA. The CDR3 sequence is 13 residues long. The CDR3, as DNA: TGTGCCAGCAGCTTAGGGGGGCCAGATGGCTACACCTTC. Its translation: CASSLGGPDGYTF.

This sequence joins TRBV4-3 and TRBJ2-3; 8 bases match TRBD2. The CDR3 is 16 residues long. After removal of 0 bases from V and 6 bases from J, the junction contained 8 bases not matched to a gene. Germline V lookup: CDR1 LGHNA, CDR2 YSLEER. CDR3 protein: CASSQDAAGGLDTQYF. The CDR3 DNA follows: TGCGCCAGCAGCCAAGACGCGGCGGGAGGTCTGGATACGCAGTATTTT.

In this sample, this clone turned up once. This chain connects TRBV4-3 to TRBJ2-3; 8 bases map to TRBD2. This CDR3 has 16 residues. V lost 4 bases to trimming and J lost 6 bases; unmatched junction nucleotides: 12. Germline V gene sequence: CDR1 LGHNA, CDR2 YSLEER. As DNA, the CDR3 is TGCGCCAGCAGCCGACTGTGGGCTAGCGGGTCGGATACGCAGTATTTT. This sequence encodes CASSRLWASGSDTQYF.

Only one count was recorded for this clone. The chain carries TRBV27 and TRBJ1-6; D unclear. With 1 base removed from V and 2 bases from J, the gap between germline ends came to 9 bases. This CDR3 region has 16 residues. Germline V gives CDR1 MNHEY, CDR2 SMNVEV (reference sequence). CDR3 DNA: TGTGCCAGCAGTTTATTTGGCGGGACCTATAATTCACCCCTCCACTTT. Protein: CASSLFGGTYNSPLHF.

As to this clone: Other DNA sequences from this sample encode an identical CDR3 as well. The V gene is TRBV4-1, the J gene TRBJ2-1, with a tentative D call TRBD2 (7 bases). Looked up from germline, CDR1 is MGHRA and CDR2 is YSYEKL. Trimming pared 3 bases from V and 7 bases from J, leaving 13 bases between. CDR3 size: 14 residues. As DNA, the CDR3 is TGCGCCAGCAGCCAGGGGGGGGCGGGTAATGAGCAGTTCTTC. Translated: CASSQGGAGNEQFF.

The rearrangement joins TRBV7-9 to TRBJ1-5, with unresolved D. The CDR3 extends over 12 amino acids. V shed 3 bases and J shed 10 bases, with 10 bases lying between them. CDR1 is SEHNR, CDR2 FQNEAQ, per germline (reference sequence). CDR3 sequence reads: CASSLDGSPQHF. Here the CDR3 DNA reads TGTGCCAGCAGCTTGGACGGTTCACCCCAGCATTTT.

This sequence joins TRBV4-1 and TRBJ2-3; D is unresolved. Germline V lookup: CDR1 MGHRA, CDR2 YSYEKL. The CDR3 totals 12 residues. Deletions cut 4 bases from V and 6 bases from J, with 8 bases between. CDR3 in DNA: TGCGCCAGCAGCCCAGATGGGGATACGCAGTATTTT. It translates to CASSPDGDTQYF.

Details on this clone: This sample includes further DNA sequences coding for the same CDR3. V and J are TRBV7-9 and TRBJ2-5; 7 nucleotides line up with TRBD1. This CDR3 has 14 residues. CDR1 is SEHNR, CDR2 FQNEAQ, per germline (reference sequence). The V and J ends lost 1 base and 5 bases, in that order; junction bases with no gene match: 4. The CDR3 spells CASSLVDREETQYF. CDR3 in DNA: TGTGCCAGCAGCTTAGTCGACAGGGAGGAGACCCAGTACTTC.

Many counts were recorded for this clone. As DNA, the CDR3 is TGTGCCAGCAGCTTAGAGGGGGAAGCCCACGAGCAGTACTTC. Residues: CASSLEGEAHEQYF. The V gene is TRBV13, the J gene TRBJ2-7, with D possibly matching TRBD1 (6 bases). This CDR3 is built from 14 residues. V lost 1 base and J 5 bases, leaving 12 bases between the germline ends. The germline gives CDR1 PRHDT, CDR2 FYEKMQ (reference sequence).

The chain links TRBV6-6 to TRBJ1-4; D call uncertain. The germline V gene encodes CDR1 MNHNY and CDR2 SVGAGI (reference sequence). CDR3 size: 14 residues. V was trimmed by 10 bases and J by 6 bases, leaving 18 bases between them. The CDR3 DNA reads as TGTGCCATACACGACGGGCCGGATCATGAAAAACTGTTTTTT. This translates into CAIHDGPDHEKLFF.

The rearrangement links TRBV29-1 to TRBJ2-1, with D unresolved. The CDR3 is 12 residues long. Germline V gene lookup returns CDR1 SQVTM and CDR2 ANQGSEA. CDR3 DNA sequence: TGCAGTAGCCCGAACCTCCTCGGGGAGCAGTTCTTC. This sequence encodes CSSPNLLGEQFF.

The chain uses TRBV11-2 and TRBJ2-3; 10 bases match TRBD1. The germline CDR1 and CDR2 sequences are SGHAT and FQNNGV. After removal of 4 bases from V and 2 bases from J, the junction contained 6 bases not matched to a gene. CDR3 size: 16 residues. The CDR3 region is CASSSTGGEDTDTQYF. DNA of the CDR3: TGTGCCAGCAGCTCGACAGGGGGCGAAGACACAGATACGCAGTATTTT.